This TCR beta chain is from a study of glioma-infiltrating T cells after dendritic cell vaccination. Up to about 2 ug genomic DNA was used for TCRB CDR3 amplification. The PCR used 60 V beta and 13 J beta primers. Profiling relied on immunoSEQ multiplex PCR, and the TCRdb table lists in-frame clones only, not all of them. This table holds roughly 52,000 clones, approximately 83% found once. Study-level results: Patients with more pretreatment TILs had longer time to progression and survival.

No glioblastoma patient carried an isocitrate dehydrogenase mutation. Germline lookup yields CDR1 SGHDT and CDR2 YYEEEE. The V gene end was trimmed by 4 bases and the J gene end by 4 bases; junction bases not matched to a gene: 11. CDR3 length equals 18 residues. About this clone: Its antigen is as yet unknown.

This receptor was obtained from a human donor with glioblastoma. The chain combines TRBV5-6 with TRBJ2-6; 10 positions agree with TRBD1. The specimen was blood, collected before dendritic cell vaccination. For the CDR3, the DNA is TGTGCCAGCAGCCTACCGGGACAGGGGTCGGCCGGGGCCAACGTCCTGACTTTC. It is translated as CASSLPGQGSAGANVLTF.